Detailed here is one T cell receptor (beta chain). Its target is not known. From germline, CDR1 is DFQATT and CDR2 SNEGSKA (reference sequence). The CDR3 runs 15 residues. V gave up 7 bases and J gave up 0 bases; unmatched junction bases: 9. The data were obtained in a study of response to subunit inactivated influenza vaccine. The study, taken as a whole, reports: New T cells are recruited in small numbers by each seasonal influenza vaccination, according to the authors' suggestion.

TCRdb redid the calling of the RT-PCR reads with MiXCR, one entry per CDR3 protein. The data show 550,000 to 650,000 distinct CDR3 sequences, with about 10% seen just once and 10% held by the top ten. The sample here was PBMCs from blood, taken on the day of vaccination. This sequence was found in a man aged 45 to 65 who received an inactivated influenza vaccine. The chain joins TRBV20-1 to TRBJ2-1, with 7 positions matching TRBD2. The CDR3 loop is CSVQTSQSSYNEQFF. The CDR3 DNA follows: TGCAGTGTCCAGACTAGCCAAAGCTCCTACAATGAGCAGTTCTTC.